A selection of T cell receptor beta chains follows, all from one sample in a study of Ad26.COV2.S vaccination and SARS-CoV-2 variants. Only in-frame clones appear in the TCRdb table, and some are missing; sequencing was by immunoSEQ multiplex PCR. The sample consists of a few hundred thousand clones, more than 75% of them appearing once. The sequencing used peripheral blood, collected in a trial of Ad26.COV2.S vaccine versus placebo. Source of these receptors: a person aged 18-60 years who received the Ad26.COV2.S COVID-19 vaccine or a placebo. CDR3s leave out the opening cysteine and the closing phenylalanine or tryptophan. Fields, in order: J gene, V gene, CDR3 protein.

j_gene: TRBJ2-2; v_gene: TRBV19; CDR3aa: ASEAQTGAVKSNTGELF
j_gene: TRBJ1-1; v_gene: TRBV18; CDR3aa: ASSPPSIETEAF
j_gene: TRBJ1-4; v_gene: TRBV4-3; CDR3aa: ASSMDRVKGNEKLF
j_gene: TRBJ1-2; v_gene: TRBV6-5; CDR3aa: ASSSSRDNGPGYT
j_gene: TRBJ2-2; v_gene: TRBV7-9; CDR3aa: ASSIQGPNTGELF
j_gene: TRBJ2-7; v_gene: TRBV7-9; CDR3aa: ASSLAGGTGGLEQY
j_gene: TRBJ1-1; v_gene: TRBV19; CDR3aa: ASSRGGLGAF
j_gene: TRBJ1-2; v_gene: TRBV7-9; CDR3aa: ASSRQGAGYGYT
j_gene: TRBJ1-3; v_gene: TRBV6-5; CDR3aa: AAEGGVGGNTIY
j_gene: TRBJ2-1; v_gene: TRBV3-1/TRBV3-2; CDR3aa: ASSPRTGVGEQF
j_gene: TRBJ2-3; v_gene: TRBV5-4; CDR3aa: ASSFPGGGLRTQY
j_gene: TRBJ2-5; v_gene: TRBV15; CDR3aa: ATSRVQETQY
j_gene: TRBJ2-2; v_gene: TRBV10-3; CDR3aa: AISTGGSNTGELF
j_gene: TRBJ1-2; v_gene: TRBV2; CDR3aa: ASSDTPGYT
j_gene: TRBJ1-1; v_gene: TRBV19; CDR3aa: ASSIGAGAF
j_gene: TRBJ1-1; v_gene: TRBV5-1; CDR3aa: ASSWRDRPNTEAF
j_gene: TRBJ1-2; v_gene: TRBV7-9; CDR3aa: ASSSVGGAQDGYT
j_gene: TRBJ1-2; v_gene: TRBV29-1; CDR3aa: SVAVGGSNYGYT
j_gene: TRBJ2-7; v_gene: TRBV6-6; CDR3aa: ASSYLSGRREQY
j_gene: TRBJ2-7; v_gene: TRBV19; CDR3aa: ASSIGNTYEQY
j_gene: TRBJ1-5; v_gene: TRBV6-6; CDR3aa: ATSGTSNQPQH
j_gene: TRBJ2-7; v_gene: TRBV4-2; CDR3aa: ASSQDLASGARYEQY
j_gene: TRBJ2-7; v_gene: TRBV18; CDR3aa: ASSSLGEREYEQY
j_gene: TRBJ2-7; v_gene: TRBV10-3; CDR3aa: AISEVYRRSSYEQY
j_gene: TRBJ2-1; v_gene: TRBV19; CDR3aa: ASTDNGNGYNEQF
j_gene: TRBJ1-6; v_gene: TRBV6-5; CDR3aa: ASSYGGPRNSPLH
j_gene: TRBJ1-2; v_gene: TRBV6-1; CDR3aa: ASSEPGQGYYGYT
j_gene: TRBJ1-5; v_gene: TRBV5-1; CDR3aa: ASSPDSRNQPQH
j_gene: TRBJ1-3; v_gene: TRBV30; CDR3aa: AWSKGLSGNTIY
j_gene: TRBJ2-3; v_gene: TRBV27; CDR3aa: ASSYTGRSDTQY
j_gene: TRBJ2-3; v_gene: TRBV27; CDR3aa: ASSLSPFGDTQY